This TCR beta chain was sequenced in a study of T cell responses to AZD1222 COVID-19 vaccine. Study as a whole: Pooled samples include second doses given at about 4 or 12 weeks. The study, taken as a whole, reports: Every sample of the repertoires postdated the peak T cell response. Clonal diversity may have been underestimated, and the donors were mostly white British, with more females than males. With dominance at 160-218 and 743-854, vaccine-associated CD4 TCRs spanned spike.

This clone was detected once. As yet, its antigen is unknown. CDR3 size: 12 residues. The germline V gene has CDR1 LGHDT and CDR2 YNNKEL (reference sequence). V lost 1 base, J lost 3 bases, and 4 bases lay in between. Method: immunoSEQ multiplex PCR; TCRdb's copy keeps in-frame clones and lacks some. Altogether fewer than 35,000 clones are present, 80% to 95% being singletons, with the ten largest covering 45% to 55%. The V and J genes are TRBV3-1 (or the pseudogene TRBV3-2) and TRBJ2-7; D is ambiguous. The receptor was isolated from an adult in good health. Sample: peripheral blood, taken on day 0 of AZD1222 vaccination. The DNA for the CDR3 is TGTGCCAGCAGCCAAGTCGGCTACGAGCAGTACTTC. Encoded protein: CASSQVGYEQYF.